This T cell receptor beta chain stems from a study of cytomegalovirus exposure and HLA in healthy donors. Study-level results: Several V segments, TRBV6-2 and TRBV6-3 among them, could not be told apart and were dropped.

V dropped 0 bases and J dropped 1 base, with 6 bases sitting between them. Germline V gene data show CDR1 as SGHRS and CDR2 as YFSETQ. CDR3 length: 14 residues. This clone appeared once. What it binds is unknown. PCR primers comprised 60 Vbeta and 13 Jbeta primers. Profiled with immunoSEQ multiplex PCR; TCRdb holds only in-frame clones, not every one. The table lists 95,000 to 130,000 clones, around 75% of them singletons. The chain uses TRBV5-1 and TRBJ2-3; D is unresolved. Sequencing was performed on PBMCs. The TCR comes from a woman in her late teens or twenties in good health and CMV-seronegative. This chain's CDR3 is CASSLGEGTDTQYF. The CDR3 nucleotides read TGCGCCAGCAGCTTGGGAGAAGGCACAGATACGCAGTATTTT.